One sample yielded the 10 T cell receptor beta chains listed below, sequenced in a study of beta chain features in type 1 diabetes. Study-wide results and limits: There was a moderate but significant shortening of TCRB CDR3s in all four CD4+ subsets of Type 1 diabetes patients.

Isolated RNA was reverse transcribed in full, so expressed TCRB transcripts were sequenced. The table came from immunoSEQ multiplex PCR; TCRdb's copy has only in-frame clones and leaves some out. The data hold around 650,000 clones, with roughly an eighth observed a single time. These TCRs' antigens remain unknown. Sequenced material: naive CD4+ T cells from blood. The receptors originated from a man aged 30 to 45 with type 1 diabetes.

The chain has TRBV5-6 and TRBJ2-1, with D possibly matching TRBD2 (7 bases). The CDR3 sequence is 15 residues long. V lost 1 base, J lost 3 bases, and 11 bases lay in between. Per the germline V gene, CDR1 is SGHDT and CDR2 is YYEEEE. The CDR3 sequence: CASSLTGTNYNEQFF. The DNA for the CDR3 is TGTGCCAGCAGCTTGACAGGGACTAACTACAATGAGCAGTTCTTC.

The chain combines TRBV29-1 with TRBJ1-4; possibly TRBD1 for D (5 bases). The CDR3 runs 12 residues. With 5 bases removed from V and 8 bases from J, the gap between germline ends came to 12 bases. Germline lookup yields CDR1 SQVTM and CDR2 ANQGSEA. The CDR3: CSVRVRGEKLFF. CDR3 DNA sequence: TGCAGCGTTCGGGTCCGGGGGGAAAAACTGTTTTTT.

This clone occurred a few times. This chain connects TRBV10-3 to TRBJ2-7; TRBD1 agrees at 9 bases. V dropped 2 bases and J dropped 2; count of bases not matched to a gene: 4. CDR1 ENHRY and CDR2 SYGVKD come from the germline V gene. The CDR3 runs to 15 residues. CDR3 protein: CAISEGTGSPYEQYF. The CDR3 DNA reads TGTGCCATCAGTGAGGGGACAGGGTCCCCCTACGAGCAGTACTTC.

This clone was picked up a small number of times. J is TRBJ2-5 and V is TRBV5-4; D gene unclear. Germline CDR1 is SGHNT and CDR2 is YYREEE (reference sequence). V was trimmed by 0 bases and J by 5 bases, leaving 11 bases between them. This CDR3 comprises 14 residues. The CDR3 here is CASSLAAELETQYF. CDR3 nucleotide sequence: TGTGCCAGCAGCTTGGCGGCGGAGTTGGAGACCCAGTACTTC. Using reference TRBV5-4 and TRBJ2-5 for the parts outside the CDR3, the full variable domain is ETGVTQSPTHLIKTRGQQVTLRCSSQSGHNTVSWYQQALGQGPQFIFQYYREEENGRGNFPPRFSGLQFPNYSSELNVNALELDDSALYLCASSLAAELETQYFGPGTRLLVL.

The chain employs TRBV5-1 and TRBJ2-2, with 8 nucleotides matching TRBD1. CDR3 length: 15 amino acids. Trimming cost V 1 base and J 6 bases; bases outside gene matches: 5. Germline lookup yields CDR1 SGHRS and CDR2 YFSETQ. The CDR3 sequence: CASSLPGGASGELFF. The CDR3 DNA sequence: TGCGCCAGCAGCTTGCCAGGGGGCGCCTCCGGGGAGCTGTTTTTT.

This clone occurred a few times. V gene TRBV14 combines with J gene TRBJ2-7; the D is unclear. The CDR3 spans 18 residues. V was clipped by 0 bases and J by 4 bases, with 22 bases between them. The germline CDR1 and CDR2 sequences are SGHDN and FVKESK. CDR3 protein: CASSQDIVYVRVAYEQYF. The CDR3 coding sequence is TGTGCCAGCAGCCAAGATATAGTCTACGTCCGGGTTGCGTACGAGCAGTACTTC.

The genes are TRBV10-3 and TRBJ2-2; D is undetermined. There are 13 residues in the CDR3. Trimming removed 6 bases from V and 6 bases from J, with 11 bases in between. CDR1 and CDR2 from the germline V gene are ENHRY and SYGVKD. The CDR3 reads CAIRQNWSGELFF. Here the CDR3 DNA reads TGTGCCATCAGACAGAATTGGTCCGGGGAGCTGTTTTTT.

The CDR3 reads CSVSSLVPAGELFF. The CDR3 nucleotides are TGCAGCGTTTCCTCACTAGTCCCGGCCGGGGAGCTGTTTTTT. The chain carries TRBV29-1 and TRBJ2-2, with D perhaps matching TRBD2 (5 bases). Germline V gives CDR1 SQVTM, CDR2 ANQGSEA. V shed 5 bases and J shed 6 bases, with 16 bases lying between them. The CDR3 runs 14 residues.

The genes are TRBV18 and TRBJ1-5; maybe TRBD1 (5 bases). Germline assignment: CDR1 KGHSH and CDR2 LQKENI. The CDR3 has 14 residues. Between the trimmed V and J ends, which lost 3 bases and 3 bases, there was a span of 9 bases. In DNA, the CDR3 is TGTGCCAGCTCACCGGTGGGGGACAATCAGCCCCAGCATTTT. Translated, it gives CASSPVGDNQPQHF.

This clone was found a few times. The chain links TRBV5-8 to TRBJ2-3; D gene ambiguous. The V gene lost 6 bases and the J gene lost 2 bases, with 10 bases spanning the gap. Germline loops: CDR1 SGHTS, CDR2 YDEGEE. CDR3 size: 13 residues. Here the CDR3 reads CASTQRVTDTQYF. CDR3 DNA: TGTGCCAGCACCCAGCGAGTCACAGATACGCAGTATTTT.